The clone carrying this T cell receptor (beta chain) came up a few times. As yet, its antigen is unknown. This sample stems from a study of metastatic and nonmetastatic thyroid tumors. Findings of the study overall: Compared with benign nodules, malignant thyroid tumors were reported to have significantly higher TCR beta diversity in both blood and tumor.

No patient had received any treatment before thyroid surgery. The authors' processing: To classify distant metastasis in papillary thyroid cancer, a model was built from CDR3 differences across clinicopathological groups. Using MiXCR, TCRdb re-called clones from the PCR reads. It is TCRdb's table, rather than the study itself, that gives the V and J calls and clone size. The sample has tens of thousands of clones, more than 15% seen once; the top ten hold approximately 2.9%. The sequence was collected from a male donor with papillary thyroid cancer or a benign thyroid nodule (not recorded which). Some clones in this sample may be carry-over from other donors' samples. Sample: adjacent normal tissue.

The DNA of the CDR3 is TGTGCCAGCAGGGGTTCGACAGGGGTCTTCAATCAGCCCCAGCATTTT. Translating gives CASRGSTGVFNQPQHF. The chain recombines TRBV6-1 with TRBJ1-5; the match to TRBD1 covers 8 bases. The CDR3 totals 16 residues. With V trimmed by 6 bases and J by 3 bases, 10 bases remained unmatched. Germline CDR1 and CDR2: MNHNS and SASEGT.